One T cell receptor (beta chain) is described in this entry. In the source study's methods: Lowest detectable productive clonotype frequency was 2.59 x 10-5. Clones were read by immunoSEQ multiplex PCR, and TCRdb kept only the in-frame ones, dropping some. V, J and clone size are those of that table, while D and trimming were read from the DNA. The repertoire has more than 20,000 clones, over 60% of them found once; the top ten carry 0.42%. This record comes from a study of STAT5B mutations in CD4+ large granular lymphocyte leukemia. Germline CDR1 is SGHNT and CDR2 is YENEEA. Unmatched junction bases numbered 6, after V lost 5 bases and J lost 9 bases. This CDR3 region has 14 residues.

The sequence came from a human donor in good health. Material: CD4+ T cells from blood buffy coats. The rearrangement uses TRBV11-3 and TRBJ2-4; 11 bases are a match to TRBD1. The CDR3 reads CASSPGQGAGIQYF. CDR3 nucleotides: TGTGCCAGCAGCCCTGGACAGGGGGCGGGCATTCAGTACTTC. Together with reference TRBV11-3 and TRBJ2-4, the CDR3 gives the full variable domain: EAGVVQSPRYKIIEKKQPVAFWCNPISGHNTLYWYLQNLGQGPELLIRYENEEAVDDSQLPKDRFSAERLKGVDSTLKIQPAELGDSAVYLCASSPGQGAGIQYFGAGTRLSVL.